One sample yielded the 16 T cell receptor beta chains listed below, sequenced in a study of chemoradiotherapy in HPV16-positive cancers. Using immunoSEQ multiplex PCR, the repertoire was profiled, and TCRdb retains in-frame clones only, with some absent. The profile shows under 10,000 clones, 85% to 90% of them singletons. The material was blood, obtained from a patient who underwent chemoradiotherapy. The receptors shown here come from a human donor with HPV-associated anogenital cancer.

The chain recombines TRBV5-6 with TRBJ2-1; 10 bases map to TRBD2. The germline gives CDR1 SGHDT, CDR2 YYEEEE. V trimming: 0 bases; J trimming: 4 bases; junction bases outside the gene matches: 10. CDR3 length equals 18 residues. The CDR3 DNA reads TGTGCCAGCAGCTTGGGTGGGGCTAGCGGGAGTGTTTACAATGAGCAGTTCTTC. It specifies CASSLGGASGSVYNEQFF.

This chain joins TRBV28 and TRBJ2-1; 8 nucleotides match TRBD1. Losses at the gene ends were 3 bases for V and 6 bases for J; bases not matched to a gene: 7. Germline CDR1 reads MDHEN; CDR2 reads SYDVKM. The CDR3 covers 15 residues. The CDR3 DNA reads as TGTGCCAGCAGTTTGGCCCTAACAGGGGGCAATGAGCAGTTCTTC. Its translation: CASSLALTGGNEQFF.

The chain has TRBV11-3 and TRBJ2-5; D might be TRBD1 or TRBD2, each matching 5 bases. The germline gives CDR1 SGHNT, CDR2 YENEEA. The CDR3 runs to 13 residues. Deletions cut 5 bases from V and 5 bases from J, with 12 bases between. CDR3 coding DNA: TGTGCCAGCAGCCTTAACTGGGGGGAGACCCAGTACTTC. Amino acids: CASSLNWGETQYF.

This clone has only one observation. The chain is built from TRBV29-1 and TRBJ1-1; no definite D call. This CDR3 comprises 12 residues. V dropped 3 bases and J dropped 2 bases, with 7 bases sitting between them. The germline CDR1 and CDR2 sequences are SQVTM and ANQGSEA. CDR3 sequence: CSVDKENTEAFF. The CDR3 nucleotides read TGCAGCGTTGATAAGGAAAACACTGAAGCTTTCTTT.

The chain couples TRBV11-2 to TRBJ2-1; D unresolved. The germline V and J ends were trimmed by 4 bases and 7 bases, with 14 bases remaining between them. Looked up from germline, CDR1 is SGHAT and CDR2 is FQNNGV. This CDR3 has 14 amino acids. DNA of the CDR3: TGTGCCAGCAGCTACTCGCTAGGTGGGAATGAGCAGTTCTTC. Amino acids: CASSYSLGGNEQFF. The variable domain in full, completed from reference TRBV11-2 and TRBJ2-1, reads EAGVAQSPRYKIIEKRQSVAFWCNPISGHATLYWYQQILGQGPKLLIQFQNNGVVDDSQLPKDRFSAERLKGVDSTLKIQPAKLEDSAVYLCASSYSLGGNEQFFGPGTRLTVL.

The rearrangement uses TRBV5-4 and TRBJ1-2; 7 nucleotides agree with TRBD1. CDR1 and CDR2 (germline): SGHNT, YYREEE (reference sequence). The CDR3 length is 16 residues. With 4 bases clipped from V and 2 bases from J, the junction kept 11 bases outside the gene matches. CDR3 loop: CASSRDRDRRNYGYTF. CDR3 DNA sequence: TGTGCCAGCAGCCGGGACCGGGACAGACGGAACTATGGCTACACCTTC.

The V gene is TRBV5-6, the J gene TRBJ1-6, with 11 positions matching TRBD1. CDR1 is SGHDT and CDR2 is YYEEEE in the germline V gene. With V trimmed by 2 bases and J by 6 bases, 4 bases remained unmatched. This CDR3 comprises 16 residues. The CDR3 DNA reads TGTGCCAGCAGCTTACCCGGGACAGGGGGTAATTCACCCCTCCACTTT. The encoded protein is CASSLPGTGGNSPLHF.

This sequence joins TRBV7-8 and TRBJ1-5; D not certain. The V and J ends lost 1 base and 5 bases respectively, with 15 bases between them. The CDR3 extends over 16 amino acids. Germline V CDR1 and CDR2: SGHVS, FQNEAQ. The CDR3 nucleotides read TGTGCCAGCAGCTTAGGGGTCCAAGCCATCTATCAGCCCCAGCATTTT. It codes for CASSLGVQAIYQPQHF. The full variable domain, in which reference TRBV7-8 and TRBJ1-5 provide the parts outside the CDR3, is GAGVSQSPRYKVAKRGQDVALRCDPISGHVSLFWYQQALGQGPEFLTYFQNEAQLDKSGLPSDRFFAERPEGSVSTLKIQRTQQEDSAVYLCASSLGVQAIYQPQHFGDGTRLSIL.

The chain has TRBV7-6 and TRBJ1-5; a weak D match, TRBD1 (5 bases). Germline loops: CDR1 SGHVS, CDR2 FNYEAQ. V lost 5 bases and J 5 bases, leaving 13 bases between the germline ends. The CDR3 loop spans 14 amino acids. The CDR3 nucleotides are TGTGCCAGCAGCCTGGTTGCGGGGGATCAGCCCCAGCATTTT. It codes for CASSLVAGDQPQHF.

In this sample, this clone turned up once. The chain is built from TRBV4-2 and TRBJ2-7; 7 bases are shared with TRBD1. Germline V gives CDR1 LGHNA, CDR2 YNFKEQ. The CDR3 sequence is 16 residues long. J lost 3 bases, V lost 4 bases, and 12 bases had no gene match. In DNA, the CDR3 is TGTGCCAGCAGCCTGGGGGTGACAGGGCACTACTACGAGCAGTACTTC. This translates into CASSLGVTGHYYEQYF.

The chain has TRBV29-1 and TRBJ1-5; no reliable D call. The CDR3 consists of 14 residues. The V and J ends lost 7 bases and 1 base respectively, with 14 bases between them. CDR1 and CDR2 from the germline V gene are SQVTM and ANQGSEA. This CDR3 reads CSAAGGGSNQPQHF. For the CDR3, the DNA is TGCAGCGCCGCGGGAGGAGGGAGCAATCAGCCCCAGCATTTT.

The rearrangement uses TRBV4-1 and TRBJ2-7; TRBD2 agrees at 10 bases. The CDR3 has 14 residues. J was trimmed by 1 base and V by 4 bases; bases with no gene match: 1. CDR1 is MGHRA and CDR2 is YSYEKL in the germline V gene. DNA of the CDR3: TGCGCCAGCAGCCGGACTAGCGGATCCTACGAGCAGTACTTC. Translating it yields CASSRTSGSYEQYF.

The chain couples TRBV28 to TRBJ2-7; no definite D call. This CDR3 has 13 residues. Germline values: CDR1 MDHEN, CDR2 SYDVKM. Trimming took off 7 bases at V and 0 bases at J, with 10 bases between the two ends. The DNA for the CDR3 is TGTGCCAGCATCCAGCGTTCCTCCTACGAGCAGTACTTC. It is translated as CASIQRSSYEQYF.

The chain links TRBV4-1 to TRBJ2-5; TRBD2 aligns across 7 bases. The CDR3 runs 15 residues. Germline V gene lookup returns CDR1 MGHRA and CDR2 YSYEKL. The trim removed 2 bases at V and 0 bases at J, leaving 3 bases unmatched. CDR3 amino acids: CASSQIAGYQETQYF. CDR3 nucleotides: TGCGCCAGCAGCCAAATAGCGGGTTACCAAGAGACCCAGTACTTC.

This clone was recorded only once. The V gene is TRBV4-2, the J gene TRBJ2-2; possible D gene TRBD1, 5 bases. Trimming removed 1 base at V and 6 bases at J, with 9 bases between. The CDR3 is 14 residues long. Looked up from germline, CDR1 is LGHNA and CDR2 is YNFKEQ. The CDR3 loop is CASSQGVGAGELFF. The CDR3, as DNA: TGTGCCAGCAGCCAAGGAGTAGGGGCCGGGGAGCTGTTTTTT.

The DNA of the CDR3 is TGCGCCAGCAGCTCCGGACAGACCAGTGAAAAACTGTTTTTT. Its translation is CASSSGQTSEKLFF. The chain uses TRBV5-1 and TRBJ1-4, with D perhaps TRBD1 (6 bases). Germline V lookup: CDR1 SGHRS, CDR2 YFSETQ. V was trimmed by 3 bases and J by 7 bases, leaving 13 bases between them. The CDR3 loop spans 14 amino acids.